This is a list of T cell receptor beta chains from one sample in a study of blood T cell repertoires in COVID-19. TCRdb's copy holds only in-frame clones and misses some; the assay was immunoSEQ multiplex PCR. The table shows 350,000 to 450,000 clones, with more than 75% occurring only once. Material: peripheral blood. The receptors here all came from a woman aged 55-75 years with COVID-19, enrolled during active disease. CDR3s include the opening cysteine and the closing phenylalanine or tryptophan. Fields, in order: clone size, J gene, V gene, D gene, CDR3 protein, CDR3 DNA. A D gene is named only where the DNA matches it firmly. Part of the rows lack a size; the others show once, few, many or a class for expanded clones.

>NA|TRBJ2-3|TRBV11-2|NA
CASSPGTSTDTQYF
TGTGCCAGCAGCCCGGGAACTAGCACAGATACGCAGTATTTT
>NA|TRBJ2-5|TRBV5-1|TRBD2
CASSLIAGVQETQYF
TGCGCCAGCAGCCTCATAGCGGGGGTCCAAGAGACCCAGTACTTC
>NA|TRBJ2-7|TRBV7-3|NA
CASSWAGGYEQYF
TGTGCCAGCAGCTGGGCAGGAGGCTACGAGCAGTACTTC
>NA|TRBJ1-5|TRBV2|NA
CASRDLMGPQHF
TGTGCCAGCAGAGACTTAATGGGGCCCCAGCATTTT
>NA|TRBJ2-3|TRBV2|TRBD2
CASSEYGLAGDTQYF
TGTGCCAGCAGTGAATACGGTCTAGCGGGCGATACGCAGTATTTT
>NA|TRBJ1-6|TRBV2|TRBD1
CASNPGQKNSPLHF
TGTGCCAGCAATCCGGGACAGAAAAATTCACCCCTCCACTTT
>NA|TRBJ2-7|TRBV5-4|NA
CASSRGEDSPPHEQYF
TGTGCCAGCAGCCGGGGGGAGGACAGCCCGCCCCACGAGCAGTACTTC
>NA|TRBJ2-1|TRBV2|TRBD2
CASSGSGGVYNEQFF
TGTGCCAGCAGTGGTAGCGGGGGAGTTTACAATGAGCAGTTCTTC
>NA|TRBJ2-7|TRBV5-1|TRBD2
CASSPRPASGGTYSYEQYF
TGCGCCAGCAGCCCCCGGCCGGCCAGCGGGGGGACTTACTCCTACGAGCAGTACTTC
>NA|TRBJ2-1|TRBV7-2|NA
CASTKIVGQYSNEQFF
TGTGCCAGCACCAAAATAGTAGGACAGTATTCGAATGAGCAGTTCTTC
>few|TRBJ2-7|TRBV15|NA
CATSRVSQGWAYEQYF
TGTGCCACCAGCAGAGTGAGTCAGGGGTGGGCCTACGAGCAGTACTTC
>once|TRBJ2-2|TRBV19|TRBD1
CASRQPIPGQGTTGELFF
TGTGCCAGTAGACAACCTATCCCGGGACAGGGGACCACCGGGGAGCTGTTTTTT
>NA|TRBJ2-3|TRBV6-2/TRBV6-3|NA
CASSRDSRADTQYF
TGTGCCAGCAGTCGGGACTCCCGTGCAGATACGCAGTATTTT
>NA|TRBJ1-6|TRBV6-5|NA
CASRTNRDNSPLHF
TGTGCCAGCAGGACGAACAGGGATAATTCACCCCTCCACTTT
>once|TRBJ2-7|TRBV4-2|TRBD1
CASSPGQGSYEQYF
TGTGCCAGCAGCCCGGGACAGGGTTCCTACGAGCAGTACTTC
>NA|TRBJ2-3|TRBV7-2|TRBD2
CASSLLAGGHDTQYF
TGTGCCAGCAGTCTCCTAGCGGGGGGGCACGATACGCAGTATTTT
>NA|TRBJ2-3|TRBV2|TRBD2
CASTYGGGSSYF
TGTGCCAGCACATACGGCGGGGGGTCTTCGTATTTT
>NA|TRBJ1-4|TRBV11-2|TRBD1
CASSLNRGTNEKLFF
TGTGCCAGCAGCTTAAACAGGGGGACTAATGAAAAACTGTTTTTT
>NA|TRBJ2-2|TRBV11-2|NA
CASSLRQGTGELFF
TGTGCCAGCAGCTTAAGGCAGGGTACCGGGGAGCTGTTTTTT
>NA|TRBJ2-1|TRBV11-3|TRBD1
CASSNAGTGAYNEQFF
TGTGCCAGCAGCAACGCCGGGACAGGAGCCTACAATGAGCAGTTCTTC
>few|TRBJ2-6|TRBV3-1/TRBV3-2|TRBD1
CASRQQGTGANVLTF
TGTGCCAGCAGACAACAGGGGACTGGGGCCAACGTCCTGACTTTC
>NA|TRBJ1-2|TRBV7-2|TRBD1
CASSSYDRGNYGYTF
TGTGCCAGCAGCTCCTATGACAGGGGGAACTATGGCTACACCTTC
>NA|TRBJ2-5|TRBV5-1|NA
CASSLAPQGEQETQYF
TGCGCCAGCAGCTTGGCCCCTCAAGGGGAACAAGAGACCCAGTACTTC